The 9 T cell receptor beta chains below were found in one sample sequenced in a study of blood T cell repertoires in COVID-19. The table came from immunoSEQ multiplex PCR; TCRdb's copy has only in-frame clones and leaves some out. The sample gives under 95,000 clones, 82% of which show up once; 8.5% to 14% is in the top ten. The specimen sequenced was peripheral blood. The receptors originated from a man between 45 and 60 years old with acute or convalescent COVID-19.

The rearrangement links TRBV2 to TRBJ2-7, with 8 bases fitting TRBD2. This CDR3 has 16 residues. Germline CDR1 and CDR2: SNHLY and FYNNEI. V shed 6 bases and J 2 bases; nucleotides not matched to a gene: 12. The CDR3 sequence is CASSPPGIAGTYEQYF. CDR3 nucleotide sequence: TGTGCCAGCAGCCCACCGGGAATAGCGGGAACCTACGAGCAGTACTTC.

This clone has more than one count but fewer than ten. The rearrangement uses TRBV18 and TRBJ1-5, with D tentatively TRBD1 (5 bases). In germline, CDR1 is KGHSH, CDR2 LQKENI. The CDR3 loop spans 13 amino acids. Trimming shortened V by 3 bases and J by 4 bases, and 7 bases separated the two germline ends. The CDR3 protein is CASSPQGNQPQHF. DNA of the CDR3: TGTGCCAGCTCACCCCAGGGAAATCAGCCCCAGCATTTT.

The chain is built from TRBV28 and TRBJ2-5; 8 positions agree with TRBD2. CDR3 length equals 14 residues. In germline, CDR1 is MDHEN, CDR2 SYDVKM. V lost 6 bases to trimming and J lost 4 bases; unmatched junction nucleotides: 7. The CDR3 loop reads CASRPAGGVETQYF. The CDR3 DNA follows: TGTGCCAGCAGACCTGCGGGAGGAGTAGAGACCCAGTACTTC.

The chain combines TRBV7-2 with TRBJ1-5, with 7 bases matching TRBD1. The CDR3 consists of 14 residues. V was clipped by 2 bases and J by 5 bases; unmatched bases: 3. Germline lookup yields CDR1 SGHTA and CDR2 FQGNSA. The DNA for the CDR3 is TGTGCCAGCAGCTTATCTCAGGGGGATCAGCCCCAGCATTTT. Translated: CASSLSQGDQPQHF.

The chain recombines TRBV7-6 with TRBJ1-5, with D tentatively TRBD1 (5 bases). The CDR3 is made up of 15 amino acids. Germline V lookup: CDR1 SGHVS, CDR2 FNYEAQ. Trimming stripped 1 base from V and 2 bases from J, with 9 bases between. The DNA for the CDR3 is TGTGCCAGCAGCTTAGGCGGAGGGGGCAATCAGCCCCAGCATTTT. Residues: CASSLGGGGNQPQHF.

The V gene is TRBV2, the J gene TRBJ1-4; TRBD1 matches at 8 bases. Germline CDR1 is SNHLY and CDR2 is FYNNEI. V shed 7 bases and J 8 bases; nucleotides not matched to a gene: 9. The CDR3 spans 14 residues. CDR3 nucleotides: TGTGCCAGCAACCAGGGGGCTGTGTCGGAAAAACTGTTTTTT. This sequence encodes CASNQGAVSEKLFF.

This rearrangement joins TRBV7-9 to TRBJ2-3, with TRBD1 matching over 9 bases. CDR3 length: 12 residues. Germline V lookup: CDR1 SEHNR, CDR2 FQNEAQ (reference sequence). V shed 1 base, J shed 14 bases, and the junction held 4 bases outside the gene matches. The CDR3 DNA reads as TGTGCCAGCAGCTTAGGGGACAGGGCAATGTATTTT. This encodes CASSLGDRAMYF.

The chain employs TRBV5-1 and TRBJ2-2, with 7 positions matching TRBD1. Unmatched junction bases numbered 5, after V lost 7 bases and J lost 2 bases. Germline loops: CDR1 SGHRS, CDR2 YFSETQ. CDR3 length: 14 residues. The CDR3 is CASLRDSNTGELFF. The DNA for the CDR3 is TGCGCCAGCCTCAGGGACAGCAACACCGGGGAGCTGTTTTTT.

The chain couples TRBV28 to TRBJ1-1; 10 bases are shared with TRBD1. The V gene's germline CDR1 is MDHEN and CDR2 SYDVKM. The CDR3 sequence is 15 residues long. The ends lost 5 bases at V and 3 bases at J; junction bases unmatched: 6. For the CDR3, the DNA is TGTGCCAGCAGTGCCTGGACAGGGGGTTACACTGAAGCTTTCTTT. It is translated as CASSAWTGGYTEAFF.